Listed below are T cell receptor gamma chains from one sample, sequenced in a study of gamma-delta T cells after stem cell transplantation. TCRdb re-called the RT-PCR reads with CATT. The sample holds approximately 170 gamma-chain clones, under 30% seen once. The sequencing input was gamma-delta T cells. Receptor source: a human donor. It is not recorded whose cells these are; they may come from a transplant donor. Both conserved end residues are part of each CDR3. The size entry gives once, few or many counts, or a class when the clone is expanded.

size	V	J	CDR3	DNA
hyperexpanded	TRGV4	TRGJ1/TRGJ2	CATWIRYYKKLF	TGTGCCACCTGGATCCGTTATTATAAGAAACTCTTT
hyperexpanded	TRGV8	TRGJP1	CATWDNTTGWFKIF	TGTGCCACCTGGGATAATACCACTGGTTGGTTCAAGATATTT
large	TRGV2	TRGJ1/TRGJ2	CATWMSNYYKKLF	TGTGCCACCTGGATGTCGAATTATTATAAGAAACTCTTT
hyperexpanded	TRGV9	TRGJP2	CALWEVRVSDWIKTF	TGTGCCTTGTGGGAGGTGCGGGTAAGTGATTGGATCAAGACGTTT
large	TRGV9	TRGJP	CALWEVKELGKKIKVF	TGTGCCTTGTGGGAGGTTAAAGAGTTGGGCAAAAAAATCAAGGTATTT
large	TRGV9	TRGJP	CALWEVEELGKKIKVF	TGTGCCTTGTGGGAGGTAGAAGAGTTGGGCAAAAAAATCAAGGTATTT